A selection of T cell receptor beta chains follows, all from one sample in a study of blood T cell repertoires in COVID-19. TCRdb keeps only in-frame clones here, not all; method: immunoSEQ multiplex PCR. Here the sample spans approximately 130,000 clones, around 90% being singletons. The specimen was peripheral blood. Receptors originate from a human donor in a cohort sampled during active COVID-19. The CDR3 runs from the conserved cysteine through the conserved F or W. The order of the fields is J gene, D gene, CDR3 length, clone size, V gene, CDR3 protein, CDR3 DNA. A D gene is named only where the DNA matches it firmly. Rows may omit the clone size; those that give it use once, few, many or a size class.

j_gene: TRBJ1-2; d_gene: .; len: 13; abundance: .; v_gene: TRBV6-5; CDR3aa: CASSSGQYDGYTF; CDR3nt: TGTGCCAGCAGCTCCGGACAGTATGATGGCTACACCTTC
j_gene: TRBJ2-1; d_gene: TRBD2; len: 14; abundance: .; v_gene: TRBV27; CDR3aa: CASSLLAGKNEQFF; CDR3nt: TGTGCCAGCAGTCTCCTAGCGGGGAAAAATGAGCAGTTCTTC
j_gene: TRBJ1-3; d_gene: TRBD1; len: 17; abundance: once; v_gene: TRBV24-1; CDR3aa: CAANPINRGRTQNTIYF; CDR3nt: TGTGCCGCCAACCCCATTAACAGGGGGCGAACCCAAAACACCATATATTTT
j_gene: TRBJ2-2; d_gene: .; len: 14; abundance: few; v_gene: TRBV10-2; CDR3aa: CASRAVGEAGELFF; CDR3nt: TGCGCCAGCAGGGCCGTGGGTGAGGCCGGGGAGCTGTTTTTT
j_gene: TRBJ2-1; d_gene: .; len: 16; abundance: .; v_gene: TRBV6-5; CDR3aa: CASSYSGYRSYNEQFF; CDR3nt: TGTGCCAGCAGTTACAGCGGCTACCGCTCCTACAATGAGCAGTTCTTC
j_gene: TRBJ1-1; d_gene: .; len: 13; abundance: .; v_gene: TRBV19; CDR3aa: CASSIAEGAEAFF; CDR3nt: TGTGCCAGTAGTATAGCTGAGGGGGCTGAAGCTTTCTTT
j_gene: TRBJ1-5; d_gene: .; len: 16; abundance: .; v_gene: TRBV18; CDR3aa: CASSPRPPGGHQPQHF; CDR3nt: TGTGCCAGCTCACCAAGACCCCCGGGGGGCCATCAGCCCCAGCATTTT
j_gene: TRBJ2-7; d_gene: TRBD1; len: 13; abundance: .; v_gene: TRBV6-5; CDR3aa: CASSPRTGDEQYF; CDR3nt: TGTGCCAGCAGTCCCAGGACAGGGGATGAGCAGTACTTC
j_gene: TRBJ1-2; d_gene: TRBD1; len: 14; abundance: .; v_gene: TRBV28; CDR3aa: CASRRDRRPRGYTF; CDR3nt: TGTGCCAGCAGACGGGACAGGCGACCTCGAGGCTACACCTTC
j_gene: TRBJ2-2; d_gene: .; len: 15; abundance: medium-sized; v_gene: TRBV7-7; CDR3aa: CASSLSVPNTGELFF; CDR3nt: TGTGCTAGCAGCTTGTCGGTTCCGAACACCGGGGAGCTGTTTTTT
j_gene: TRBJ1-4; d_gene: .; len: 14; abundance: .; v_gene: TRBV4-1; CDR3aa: CASSPPRTSEKLFF; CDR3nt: TGCGCCAGCAGCCCCCCCCGGACTAGTGAAAAACTGTTTTTT
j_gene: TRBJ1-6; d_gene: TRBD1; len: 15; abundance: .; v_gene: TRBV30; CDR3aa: CAWSALDRDNSPLHF; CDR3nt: TGTGCCTGGAGTGCCCTCGACAGGGATAATTCACCCCTCCACTTT
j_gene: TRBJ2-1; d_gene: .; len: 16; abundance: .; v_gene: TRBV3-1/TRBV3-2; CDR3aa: CASSPLQRGSVNEQFF; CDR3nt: TGTGCCAGCAGCCCCCTTCAACGGGGGTCAGTAAATGAGCAGTTCTTC
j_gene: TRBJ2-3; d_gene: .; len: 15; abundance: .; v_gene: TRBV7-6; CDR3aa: CASSLGATRTDTQYF; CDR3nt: TGTGCCAGCAGCTTAGGGGCAACTCGCACAGATACGCAGTATTTT
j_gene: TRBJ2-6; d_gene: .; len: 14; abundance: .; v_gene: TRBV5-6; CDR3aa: CASSPVFGANVLTF; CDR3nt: TGTGCCAGCAGCCCGGTATTTGGGGCCAACGTCCTGACTTTC
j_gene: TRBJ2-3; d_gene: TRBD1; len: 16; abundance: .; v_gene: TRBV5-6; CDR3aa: CASSPRDSASTDTQYF; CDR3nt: TGTGCCAGCAGCCCGAGGGACAGCGCTAGCACAGATACGCAGTATTTT
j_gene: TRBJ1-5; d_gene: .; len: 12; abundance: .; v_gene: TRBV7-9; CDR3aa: CASSSGNQPQHF; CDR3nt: TGTGCCAGCAGTTCAGGCAATCAGCCCCAGCATTTT
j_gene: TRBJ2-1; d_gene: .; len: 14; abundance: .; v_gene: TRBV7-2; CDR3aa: CASSRFQSGNEQFF; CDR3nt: TGTGCCAGCAGCCGGTTCCAGTCGGGCAATGAGCAGTTCTTC
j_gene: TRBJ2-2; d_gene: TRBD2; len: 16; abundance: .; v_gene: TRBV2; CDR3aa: CASSLFSGTSRGELFF; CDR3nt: TGTGCCAGCAGCTTATTCTCCGGGACTAGCCGCGGGGAGCTGTTTTTT